This T cell receptor (beta chain) was captured in a study of neurological immune-mediated disorders. Via MiXCR, TCRdb re-called the 5' RACE reads, giving one row per CDR3 protein. The table records some 30,000 distinct CDR3 sequences, roughly a quarter of them present only once. This clonotype was seen a single time. The specimen was CD4+ T cells from blood. This sequence originates from a man aged 45-65 years with HTLV-1-associated myelopathy (HAM/TSP).

The CDR3 DNA reads TGTGCCAGCAGCGTCATGGCGGGGGGGCAAGATACGCAGTATTTT. It translates to CASSVMAGGQDTQYF. V gene TRBV9 combines with J gene TRBJ2-3; 9 bases line up with TRBD2. There are 15 residues in the CDR3. Per germline, CDR1 SGDLS and CDR2 YYNGEE. V lost 2 bases to trimming and J lost 5 bases; unmatched junction nucleotides: 6.